Each of the 5 T cell receptor beta chains below was sequenced from the same sample in a study of blood T cells in healthy people across ages. Then a second PCR, running about 6 to 11 cycles, was carried out with a sample-barcoded 5' primer and a J-beta primer mix. Using its own MiXCR run on the 5' RACE reads, TCRdb lists one record per CDR3 protein. The sample yields about a million distinct CDR3 sequences, around 46% seen once. Sequenced: blood. All receptors come from a man in his thirties or forties in good health.

There are a few counts of this clonotype. The rearrangement uses TRBV5-6 and TRBJ2-4, with a weak D call TRBD1 (5 bases). The J call is uncertain, as TRBJ2-7 better fits the DNA end. The CDR3 has 15 amino acids. Per the germline V gene, CDR1 is SGHDT and CDR2 is YYEEEE. The CDR3 nucleotides are TGTGCCAGCAGCTTGCGGCAGGGTCTTTGGTACGAGCAGTACTTC. Translation gives CASSLRQGLWYEQYF.

The chain has TRBV3-1 and TRBJ1-1, with TRBD1 as a possible D gene (5 bases). V was pared by 2 bases and J by 11 bases, with 9 bases between. Germline V CDR1 and CDR2: LGHDT, YNNKEL (reference sequence). The CDR3 length is 11 residues. The CDR3 sequence is CASSQLGQAFF. CDR3 DNA: TGTGCCAGCAGCCAATTGGGGCAGGCTTTCTTT.

To note about this clonotype: It may be a read error: a sequence one base away is much more abundant. The chain uses TRBV28 and TRBJ2-5; D remains unclear. Judging by the DNA end, TRBJ2-7 fits better; the J call may be wrong. The CDR3 has 13 residues. Germline values: CDR1 MDHEN, CDR2 SYDVKM. The CDR3 nucleotides read TGTGCCAACACTCGACGGGTACCAGTCGAGCAGTACTTC. This gives the protein CANTRRVPVEQYF.

This clonotype appeared once. The gene calls are TRBV28 and TRBJ2-7; 7 bases line up with TRBD1. Germline V gives CDR1 MDHEN, CDR2 SYDVKM. This CDR3 is 16 amino acids long. After removal of 7 bases from V and 2 bases from J, the junction contained 14 bases not matched to a gene. The CDR3 coding sequence is TGTGCCAGCAAGACGACAAACCGGGACAGCCCCTACGAGCAGTACTTC. It specifies CASKTTNRDSPYEQYF.

This sequence joins TRBV7-2 and TRBJ1-1; D gene ambiguous. CDR1 is SGHTA, CDR2 FQGNSA, per germline. The CDR3 totals 14 residues. V gave up 3 bases and J gave up 0 bases, with 8 bases separating them. CDR3 in amino acids: CASSFDNMNTEAFF. The CDR3 nucleotides read TGTGCCAGCAGCTTTGATAACATGAACACTGAAGCTTTCTTT.